Many counts were recorded for the clone carrying this T cell receptor beta chain. Its antigen is undetermined. The data were obtained in a study of T-cell memory formation after mild COVID-19. Study in general: Across donors, TCR clusters were largely donor specific. Study-level findings and limits: Second-wave clones that peaked on day 37 lacked confirmed SARS-CoV-2 specificity. Among contracting clones, CD4+ were mainly CM/EM and CD8+ enriched in EMRA.

The CDR3 is 15 amino acids. The V and J ends lost 3 bases and 5 bases, in that order; junction bases with no gene match: 8. TCRdb called the 5' RACE reads again in MiXCR, with one record for every CDR3 protein. Of more than 75,000 distinct CDR3 sequences in the sample, about 15% were seen once. Sequenced input: PBMCs or a T cell subset sorted from them (not recorded which). The receptor was derived from an adult woman who had mild COVID-19 (a few samples of this study predate the infection). Cell type and time point are not known. V and J are TRBV5-7 and TRBJ2-3; TRBD2 matches 8 bases. Being an ORF, TRBV5-7 has a function that is uncertain. This CDR3 is CASSWWTSLVDTQYF. CDR3 DNA: TGTGCCAGCAGCTGGTGGACTAGCCTCGTAGATACGCAGTATTTT.